These T cell receptor beta chains were read from a single sample in a study of shared clonotypes between healthy human individuals. The assay was immunoSEQ multiplex PCR, and TCRdb's table has in-frame clones only and misses some. This sample has 300,000 or so clones, with around two thirds found just once. Sequencing was performed on memory CD4+ T cells sorted from blood. The source of these receptors is a man between 25 and 39 years old in good health. CDR3s include the opening cysteine and the closing phenylalanine or tryptophan. Fields, in order: CDR3 length, V gene, J gene, clone size, D gene, CDR3 protein, CDR3 DNA. A D gene is named only where the DNA matches it firmly. The size of a clone is reported for some rows only, either as once, few or many, or as a class for expanded clones.

CDR3 length: 16
V gene: TRBV5-1
J gene: TRBJ2-5
clone size: many
D gene: NA
CDR3 protein: CASSSEAGPNGATQYF
CDR3 DNA: TGCGCCAGCAGCTCCGAGGCCGGACCCAACGGCGCGACCCAGTACTTC

CDR3 length: 13
V gene: TRBV5-1
J gene: TRBJ2-3
clone size: NA
D gene: NA
CDR3 protein: CASSLAQADTQYF
CDR3 DNA: TGCGCCAGCAGCTTGGCCCAGGCAGATACGCAGTATTTT

CDR3 length: 14
V gene: TRBV5-4
J gene: TRBJ2-1
clone size: once
D gene: TRBD2
CDR3 protein: CASSPQAGGGEQFF
CDR3 DNA: TGTGCCAGCAGCCCACAGGCGGGGGGGGGTGAGCAGTTCTTC

CDR3 length: 13
V gene: TRBV2
J gene: TRBJ2-3
clone size: few
D gene: NA
CDR3 protein: CASGLWGTDTQYF
CDR3 DNA: TGTGCCAGCGGCCTCTGGGGCACAGATACGCAGTATTTT

CDR3 length: 16
V gene: TRBV11-2
J gene: TRBJ2-1
clone size: NA
D gene: TRBD2
CDR3 protein: CASSFLGLATYNEQFF
CDR3 DNA: TGTGCCAGCAGCTTCCTCGGACTAGCGACATACAATGAGCAGTTCTTC

CDR3 length: 16
V gene: TRBV11-2
J gene: TRBJ2-1
clone size: NA
D gene: NA
CDR3 protein: CASSIVGGGAGNEQFF
CDR3 DNA: TGTGCCAGCAGCATAGTCGGCGGCGGCGCTGGCAATGAGCAGTTCTTC

CDR3 length: 17
V gene: TRBV18
J gene: TRBJ2-1
clone size: NA
D gene: TRBD1
CDR3 protein: CASSPGQGSTVYNEQFF
CDR3 DNA: TGTGCCAGCTCACCAGGACAGGGTAGTACGGTCTACAATGAGCAGTTCTTC

CDR3 length: 20
V gene: TRBV13
J gene: TRBJ2-2
clone size: NA
D gene: TRBD2
CDR3 protein: CASSLEPVGLAGGHTGELFF
CDR3 DNA: TGTGCCAGCAGCTTAGAGCCGGTAGGACTAGCGGGAGGACACACCGGGGAGCTGTTTTTT

CDR3 length: 15
V gene: TRBV5-4
J gene: TRBJ2-7
clone size: NA
D gene: TRBD2
CDR3 protein: CASSAQGRAGGEQYF
CDR3 DNA: TGTGCCAGCAGCGCACAAGGTCGAGCGGGAGGAGAGCAGTACTTC

CDR3 length: 18
V gene: TRBV7-9
J gene: TRBJ2-2
clone size: NA
D gene: TRBD2
CDR3 protein: CASSRGGGIPPRTGELFF
CDR3 DNA: TGTGCCAGCAGCCGTGGGGGGGGAATACCCCCTCGCACCGGGGAGCTGTTTTTT

CDR3 length: 17
V gene: TRBV15
J gene: TRBJ1-5
clone size: many
D gene: NA
CDR3 protein: CATSRDLRSGGSQPQHF
CDR3 DNA: TGTGCCACCAGCAGAGATTTGCGGTCCGGTGGAAGTCAGCCCCAGCATTTT

CDR3 length: 13
V gene: TRBV6-1
J gene: TRBJ1-5
clone size: NA
D gene: NA
CDR3 protein: CASSEKGSQPQHF
CDR3 DNA: TGTGCCAGCAGTGAAAAAGGGAGTCAGCCCCAGCATTTT

CDR3 length: 15
V gene: TRBV5-1
J gene: TRBJ1-4
clone size: NA
D gene: NA
CDR3 protein: CASSAGSWGVEKLFF
CDR3 DNA: TGCGCCAGCAGCGCGGGGTCGTGGGGGGTCGAAAAACTGTTTTTT

CDR3 length: 15
V gene: TRBV28
J gene: TRBJ2-5
clone size: many
D gene: TRBD2
CDR3 protein: CASSLSGGSQETQYF
CDR3 DNA: TGTGCCAGCAGTTTATCGGGAGGATCGCAAGAGACCCAGTACTTC

CDR3 length: 14
V gene: TRBV28
J gene: TRBJ2-7
clone size: NA
D gene: TRBD2
CDR3 protein: CASSPGLAGYEQYF
CDR3 DNA: TGTGCCAGCAGTCCGGGACTAGCGGGGTACGAGCAGTACTTC

CDR3 length: 16
V gene: TRBV6-4
J gene: TRBJ2-3
clone size: NA
D gene: TRBD2
CDR3 protein: CASSDSAGGPTDTQYF
CDR3 DNA: TGTGCCAGCAGTGACTCTGCGGGAGGGCCGACAGATACGCAGTATTTT

CDR3 length: 15
V gene: TRBV21-1
J gene: TRBJ2-7
clone size: NA
D gene: NA
CDR3 protein: CASSSDRLFSYEQYF
CDR3 DNA: TGTGCCAGCAGCAGCGACAGATTATTCTCCTACGAGCAGTACTTC

CDR3 length: 14
V gene: TRBV7-3
J gene: TRBJ2-7
clone size: NA
D gene: TRBD2
CDR3 protein: CASSKAGGPYEQYF
CDR3 DNA: TGTGCCAGCAGTAAAGCGGGAGGGCCCTACGAGCAGTACTTC

CDR3 length: 15
V gene: TRBV5-4
J gene: TRBJ2-2
clone size: NA
D gene: TRBD2
CDR3 protein: CASSLDSGYTGELFF
CDR3 DNA: TGTGCCAGCAGCTTGGATAGCGGGTACACCGGGGAGCTGTTTTTT

CDR3 length: 11
V gene: TRBV6-1
J gene: TRBJ1-1
clone size: NA
D gene: NA
CDR3 protein: CASRDAAEAFF
CDR3 DNA: TGTGCCAGCAGGGACGCCGCTGAAGCTTTCTTT

CDR3 length: 15
V gene: TRBV9
J gene: TRBJ2-3
clone size: few
D gene: TRBD2
CDR3 protein: CASSVESGRADTQYF
CDR3 DNA: TGTGCCAGCAGCGTAGAAAGCGGGAGGGCAGATACGCAGTATTTT

CDR3 length: 18
V gene: TRBV10-3
J gene: TRBJ2-2
clone size: NA
D gene: NA
CDR3 protein: CAISDSAAVLVGTGELFF
CDR3 DNA: TGTGCCATCAGTGACAGTGCGGCCGTCCTGGTGGGCACCGGGGAGCTGTTTTTT

CDR3 length: 16
V gene: TRBV5-1
J gene: TRBJ1-2
clone size: NA
D gene: NA
CDR3 protein: CASSLGAGIEWDGYTF
CDR3 DNA: TGCGCCAGCAGCTTGGGGGCAGGCATAGAGTGGGATGGCTACACCTTC

CDR3 length: 15
V gene: TRBV11-2
J gene: TRBJ2-3
clone size: NA
D gene: NA
CDR3 protein: CASSLRGARWDTQYF
CDR3 DNA: TGTGCCAGCAGCTTAAGGGGGGCAAGGTGGGATACGCAGTATTTT

CDR3 length: 11
V gene: TRBV2
J gene: TRBJ2-1
clone size: few
D gene: NA
CDR3 protein: CASSAYNEQFF
CDR3 DNA: TGTGCCAGCAGTGCTTACAATGAGCAGTTCTTC

CDR3 length: 16
V gene: TRBV5-4
J gene: TRBJ2-1
clone size: NA
D gene: NA
CDR3 protein: CASSLGAEPRANEQFF
CDR3 DNA: TGTGCCAGCAGCTTGGGCGCCGAACCTCGGGCCAATGAGCAGTTCTTC

CDR3 length: 16
V gene: TRBV7-2
J gene: TRBJ2-5
clone size: NA
D gene: TRBD2
CDR3 protein: CASSLSTGRGQETQYF
CDR3 DNA: TGTGCCAGCAGCTTATCCACCGGGAGGGGGCAAGAGACCCAGTACTTC

CDR3 length: 14
V gene: TRBV5-4
J gene: TRBJ1-3
clone size: NA
D gene: NA
CDR3 protein: CASSSTFSGNTIYF
CDR3 DNA: TGTGCCAGCAGCTCGACATTCTCTGGAAACACCATATATTTT

CDR3 length: 15
V gene: TRBV19
J gene: TRBJ2-1
clone size: NA
D gene: TRBD1
CDR3 protein: CASSRGQGRGNEQFF
CDR3 DNA: TGTGCCAGTAGTAGGGGACAGGGGCGGGGGAATGAGCAGTTCTTC

CDR3 length: 17
V gene: TRBV19
J gene: TRBJ2-2
clone size: NA
D gene: TRBD2
CDR3 protein: CASRDEGLAGWGGELFF
CDR3 DNA: TGTGCCAGTAGAGATGAGGGTCTAGCGGGCTGGGGCGGGGAGCTGTTTTTT

CDR3 length: 13
V gene: TRBV29-1
J gene: TRBJ2-1
clone size: NA
D gene: NA
CDR3 protein: CSVLSDYYNEQFF
CDR3 DNA: TGCAGCGTGCTATCGGACTACTACAATGAGCAGTTCTTC

CDR3 length: 15
V gene: TRBV6-5
J gene: TRBJ1-1
clone size: NA
D gene: NA
CDR3 protein: CASSFNRLMNTEAFF
CDR3 DNA: TGTGCCAGCAGTTTTAACAGACTAATGAACACTGAAGCTTTCTTT

CDR3 length: 14
V gene: TRBV6-1
J gene: TRBJ1-5
clone size: NA
D gene: NA
CDR3 protein: CASTEGNSNQPQHF
CDR3 DNA: TGTGCCAGCACCGAGGGAAATAGCAATCAGCCCCAGCATTTT

CDR3 length: 13
V gene: TRBV6-1
J gene: TRBJ1-3
clone size: NA
D gene: NA
CDR3 protein: CASSTDFRNTIYF
CDR3 DNA: TGTGCCAGTTCGACGGATTTCAGAAACACCATATATTTT

CDR3 length: 19
V gene: TRBV7-9
J gene: TRBJ2-7
clone size: many
D gene: TRBD2
CDR3 protein: CASSFGSGRVLNPLYEQYF
CDR3 DNA: TGTGCCAGCAGCTTTGGCAGCGGGAGGGTCCTTAACCCTCTGTACGAGCAGTACTTC

CDR3 length: 15
V gene: TRBV9
J gene: TRBJ2-2
clone size: few
D gene: NA
CDR3 protein: CASSVVGTQTGELFF
CDR3 DNA: TGTGCCAGCAGCGTAGTCGGGACTCAGACCGGGGAGCTGTTTTTT

CDR3 length: 15
V gene: TRBV5-1
J gene: TRBJ2-3
clone size: NA
D gene: TRBD1
CDR3 protein: CASSGTGGGADTQYF
CDR3 DNA: TGCGCCAGCAGCGGGACAGGGGGCGGGGCAGATACGCAGTATTTT

CDR3 length: 14
V gene: TRBV5-4
J gene: TRBJ2-7
clone size: NA
D gene: TRBD2
CDR3 protein: CASSTTSGTHEQYF
CDR3 DNA: TGTGCCAGCAGCACGACTAGCGGGACCCACGAGCAGTACTTC

CDR3 length: 15
V gene: TRBV9
J gene: TRBJ1-4
clone size: once
D gene: NA
CDR3 protein: CASSVGPEPNEKLFF
CDR3 DNA: TGTGCCAGCAGCGTAGGGCCGGAGCCTAATGAAAAACTGTTTTTT

CDR3 length: 11
V gene: TRBV19
J gene: TRBJ2-2
clone size: few
D gene: NA
CDR3 protein: CAGGNTGELFF
CDR3 DNA: TGTGCCGGAGGGAACACCGGGGAGCTGTTTTTT

CDR3 length: 16
V gene: TRBV28
J gene: TRBJ2-7
clone size: NA
D gene: TRBD1
CDR3 protein: CASTSVGGTGAYEQYF
CDR3 DNA: TGTGCCAGCACCTCAGTGGGTGGGACAGGGGCCTACGAGCAGTACTTC

CDR3 length: 14
V gene: TRBV21-1
J gene: TRBJ2-3
clone size: NA
D gene: NA
CDR3 protein: CASSKTLSTDTQYF
CDR3 DNA: TGTGCCAGCAGCAAAACCCTGAGCACAGATACGCAGTATTTT

CDR3 length: 16
V gene: TRBV18
J gene: TRBJ2-3
clone size: once
D gene: NA
CDR3 protein: CASSGPGLRSTDTQYF
CDR3 DNA: TGTGCCAGCTCGGGGCCGGGTCTTAGGAGCACAGATACGCAGTATTTT

CDR3 length: 14
V gene: TRBV7-8
J gene: TRBJ1-5
clone size: NA
D gene: NA
CDR3 protein: CASSFDEDNQPQHF
CDR3 DNA: TGTGCCAGCAGCTTTGACGAGGATAATCAGCCCCAGCATTTT

CDR3 length: 14
V gene: TRBV28
J gene: TRBJ1-4
clone size: NA
D gene: TRBD1
CDR3 protein: CASRSGQANEKLFF
CDR3 DNA: TGTGCCAGCAGAAGCGGACAGGCGAATGAAAAACTGTTTTTT

CDR3 length: 15
V gene: TRBV4-1
J gene: TRBJ2-7
clone size: NA
D gene: TRBD1
CDR3 protein: CASSLYRGASYEQYF
CDR3 DNA: TGCGCCAGCAGCCTCTACAGGGGGGCTAGCTACGAGCAGTACTTC

CDR3 length: 16
V gene: TRBV19
J gene: TRBJ1-5
clone size: once
D gene: NA
CDR3 protein: CASSRGGQFSNQPQHF
CDR3 DNA: TGTGCCAGTAGTCGGGGGGGGCAGTTTAGCAATCAGCCCCAGCATTTT